This TCR beta chain was recovered during a study of control samples from healthy donors and cancer patients. This CDR3 comprises 14 residues. The germline CDR1 and CDR2 sequences are SGHRS and YFSETQ. With 4 bases removed from V and 5 bases from J, the gap between germline ends came to 15 bases. The method was immunoSEQ multiplex PCR; TCRdb's version includes in-frame clones alone and lacks a portion of them. The sample has roughly 100,000 clones, more than 90% seen once. The rearrangement uses TRBV5-1 and TRBJ1-1; D is undetermined. Sequencing was performed on blood. The receptor was derived from a human donor in good health. The donor label of this sample is uncertain. The CDR3 DNA sequence: TGCGCCAGCAGCCAGTTGACTATGGGAACTGAAGCTTTCTTT. Protein sequence: CASSQLTMGTEAFF.